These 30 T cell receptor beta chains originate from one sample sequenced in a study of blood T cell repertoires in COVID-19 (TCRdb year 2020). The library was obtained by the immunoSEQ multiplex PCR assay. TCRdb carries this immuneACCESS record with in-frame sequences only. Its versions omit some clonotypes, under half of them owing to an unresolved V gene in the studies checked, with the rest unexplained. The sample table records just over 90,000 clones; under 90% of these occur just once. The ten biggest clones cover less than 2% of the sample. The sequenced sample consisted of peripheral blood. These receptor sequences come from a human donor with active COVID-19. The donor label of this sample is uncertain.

The CDR3 bases are TGCGCCAGCAGCCAAGCGCATACTAGTCCTTCGAACACTGAAGCTTTCTTT. This translates into CASSQAHTSPSNTEAFF. The chain is built from TRBV4-3 and TRBJ1-1; the D is unclear. Germline V lookup: CDR1 LGHNA, CDR2 YSLEER. The CDR3 length is 17 residues. V lost 1 base to trimming and J lost 1 base, with 16 bases between them.

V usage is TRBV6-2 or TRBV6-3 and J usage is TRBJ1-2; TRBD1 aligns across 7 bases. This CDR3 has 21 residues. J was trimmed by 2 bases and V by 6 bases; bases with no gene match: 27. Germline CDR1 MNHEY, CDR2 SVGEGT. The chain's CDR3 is CASSLLRYGGNGGTENYGYTF. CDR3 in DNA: TGTGCCAGCAGCCTACTTCGGTATGGGGGAAACGGCGGGACAGAAAACTATGGCTACACCTTC.

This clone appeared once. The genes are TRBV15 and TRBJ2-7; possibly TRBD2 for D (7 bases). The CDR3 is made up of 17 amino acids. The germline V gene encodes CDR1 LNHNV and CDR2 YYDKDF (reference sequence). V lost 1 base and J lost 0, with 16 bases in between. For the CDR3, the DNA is TGTGCCACCAGCAGAGGACCTTTGCGGGGGCGCTCCTACGAGCAGTACTTC. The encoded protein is CATSRGPLRGRSYEQYF.

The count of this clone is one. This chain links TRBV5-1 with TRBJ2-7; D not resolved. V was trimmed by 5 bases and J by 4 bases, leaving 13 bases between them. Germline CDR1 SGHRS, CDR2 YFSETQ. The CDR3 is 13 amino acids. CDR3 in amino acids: CASRAGIPYEQYF. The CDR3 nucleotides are TGCGCCAGCAGGGCAGGAATACCATACGAGCAGTACTTC.

The CDR3: CASSPVTSGGPTDTQYF. The DNA of the CDR3 is TGTGCCAGCTCACCGGTGACTAGCGGGGGACCCACAGATACGCAGTATTTT. The chain uses TRBV18 and TRBJ2-3; the match to TRBD2 covers 12 bases. V was pared by 3 bases and J by 2 bases, with 6 bases of the junction left unmatched. The CDR3 extends over 17 amino acids. In germline, CDR1 is KGHSH, CDR2 LQKENI.

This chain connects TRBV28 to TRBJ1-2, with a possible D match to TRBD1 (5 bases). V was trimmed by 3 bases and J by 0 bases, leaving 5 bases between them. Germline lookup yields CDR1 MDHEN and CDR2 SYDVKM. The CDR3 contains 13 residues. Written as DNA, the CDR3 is TGTGCCAGCAGTTTGACAGCTAACTATGGCTACACCTTC. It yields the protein CASSLTANYGYTF.

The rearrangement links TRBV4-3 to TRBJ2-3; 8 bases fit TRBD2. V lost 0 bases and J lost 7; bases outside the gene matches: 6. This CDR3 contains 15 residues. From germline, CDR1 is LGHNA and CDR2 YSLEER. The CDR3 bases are TGCGCCAGCAGCCAAGAGGTCGGGGGGGTGTATACGCAGTATTTT. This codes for CASSQEVGGVYTQYF.

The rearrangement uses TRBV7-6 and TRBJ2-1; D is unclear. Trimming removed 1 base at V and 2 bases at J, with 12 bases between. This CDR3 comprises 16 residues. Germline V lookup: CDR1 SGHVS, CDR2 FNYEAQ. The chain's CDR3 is CASSLDGALTYNEQFF. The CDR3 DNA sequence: TGTGCCAGCAGCTTAGACGGAGCTCTAACCTACAATGAGCAGTTCTTC.

The DNA of the CDR3 is TGTGCCAGCAGCTCGACGAGACAGGGCGGAGAAGAGACCCAGTACTTC. It is translated as CASSSTRQGGEETQYF. The gene calls are TRBV7-2 and TRBJ2-5, with TRBD1 matching 7 bases. J lost 3 bases, V lost 4 bases, and 11 bases had no gene match. Germline assignment: CDR1 SGHTA and CDR2 FQGNSA. The CDR3 runs to 16 residues.

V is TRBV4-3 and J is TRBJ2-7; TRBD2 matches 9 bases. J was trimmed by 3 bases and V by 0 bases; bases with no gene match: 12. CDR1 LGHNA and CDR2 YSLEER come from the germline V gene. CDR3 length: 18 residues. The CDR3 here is CASSQDRGGGDISYEQYF. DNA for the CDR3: TGCGCCAGCAGCCAAGACAGGGGCGGGGGGGATATAAGCTACGAGCAGTACTTC.

The CDR3 here is CASSLVSTSAITDTQYF. As DNA, the CDR3 is TGCGCCAGCAGCTTGGTATCGACTAGCGCTATCACAGATACGCAGTATTTT. The chain joins TRBV5-1 to TRBJ2-3, with TRBD2 matching over 8 bases. The V gene end was trimmed by 0 bases and the J gene end by 2 bases; junction bases not matched to a gene: 8. The CDR3 runs 17 residues. Germline CDR1 is SGHRS and CDR2 is YFSETQ. Together with reference TRBV5-1 and TRBJ2-3, the CDR3 gives the full variable domain: KAGVTQTPRYLIKTRGQQVTLSCSPISGHRSVSWYQQTPGQGLQFLFEYFSETQRNKGNFPGRFSGRQFSNSRSEMNVSTLELGDSALYLCASSLVSTSAITDTQYFGPGTRLTVL.

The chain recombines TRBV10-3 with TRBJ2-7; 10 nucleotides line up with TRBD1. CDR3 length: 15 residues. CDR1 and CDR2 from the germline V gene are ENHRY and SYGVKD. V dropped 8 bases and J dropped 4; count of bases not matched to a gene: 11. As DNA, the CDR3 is TGTGCCATCTCTTCGCCGACAGGGGGCAGGTACGAGCAGTACTTC. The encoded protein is CAISSPTGGRYEQYF.

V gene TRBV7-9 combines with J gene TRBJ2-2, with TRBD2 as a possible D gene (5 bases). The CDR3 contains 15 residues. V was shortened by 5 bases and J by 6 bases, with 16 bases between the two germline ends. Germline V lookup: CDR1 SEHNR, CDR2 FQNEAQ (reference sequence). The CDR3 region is CASSATTRSPGELFF. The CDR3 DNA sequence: TGTGCCAGCAGCGCTACTACTAGATCGCCCGGGGAGCTGTTTTTT.

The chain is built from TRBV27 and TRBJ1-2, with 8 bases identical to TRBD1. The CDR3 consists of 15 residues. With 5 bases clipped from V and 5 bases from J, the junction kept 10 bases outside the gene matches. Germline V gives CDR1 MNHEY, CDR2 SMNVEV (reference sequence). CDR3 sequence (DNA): TGTGCCAGCAGTCTAGATGCCGGGACAGGATATGGCTACACCTTC. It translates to CASSLDAGTGYGYTF.

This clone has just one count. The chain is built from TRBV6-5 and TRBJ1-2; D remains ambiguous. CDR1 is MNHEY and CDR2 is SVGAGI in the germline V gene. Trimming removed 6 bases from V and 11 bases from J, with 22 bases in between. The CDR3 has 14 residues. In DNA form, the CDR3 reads TGTGCCAGCAGGGACGTCCTAATGATCGGAGGATACACCTTC. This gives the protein CASRDVLMIGGYTF.

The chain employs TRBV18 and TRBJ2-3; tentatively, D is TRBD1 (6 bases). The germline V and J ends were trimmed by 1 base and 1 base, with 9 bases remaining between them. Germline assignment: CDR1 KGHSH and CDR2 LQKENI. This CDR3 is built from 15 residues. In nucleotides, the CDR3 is TGTGCCAGCTCACCACTTAAGGGGGGCACAGATACGCAGTATTTT. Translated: CASSPLKGGTDTQYF.

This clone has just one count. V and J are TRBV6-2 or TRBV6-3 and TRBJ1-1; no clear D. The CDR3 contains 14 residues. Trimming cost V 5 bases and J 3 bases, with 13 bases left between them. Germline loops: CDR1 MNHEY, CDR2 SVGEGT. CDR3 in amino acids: CASSPLPGYTEAFF. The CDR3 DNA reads TGTGCCAGCAGTCCGCTACCGGGGTACACTGAAGCTTTCTTT.

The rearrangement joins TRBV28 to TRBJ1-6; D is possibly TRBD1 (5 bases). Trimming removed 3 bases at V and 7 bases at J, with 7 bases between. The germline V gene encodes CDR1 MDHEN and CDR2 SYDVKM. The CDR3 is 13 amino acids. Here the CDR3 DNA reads TGTGCCAGCAGTTTTGACAGCAATTCACCCCTCCACTTT. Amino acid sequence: CASSFDSNSPLHF. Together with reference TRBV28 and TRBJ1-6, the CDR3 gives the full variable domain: DVKVTQSSRYLVKRTGEKVFLECVQDMDHENMFWYRQDPGLGLRLIYFSYDVKMKEKGDIPEGYSVSREKKERFSLILESASTNQTSMYLCASSFDSNSPLHFGNGTRLTVT.

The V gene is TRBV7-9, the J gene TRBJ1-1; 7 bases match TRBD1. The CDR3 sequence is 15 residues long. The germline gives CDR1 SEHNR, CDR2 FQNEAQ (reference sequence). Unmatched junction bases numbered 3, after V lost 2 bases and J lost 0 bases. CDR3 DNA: TGTGCCAGCAGCTTATTAGGACAGGTGAACACTGAAGCTTTCTTT. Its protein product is CASSLLGQVNTEAFF.

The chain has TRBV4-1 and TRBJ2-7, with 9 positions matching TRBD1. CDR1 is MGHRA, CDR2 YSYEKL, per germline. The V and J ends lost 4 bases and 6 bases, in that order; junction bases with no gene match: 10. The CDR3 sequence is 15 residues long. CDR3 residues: CASSRAGTGRTEQYF. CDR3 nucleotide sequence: TGCGCCAGCAGCCGAGCTGGGACAGGGAGGACCGAGCAGTACTTC.

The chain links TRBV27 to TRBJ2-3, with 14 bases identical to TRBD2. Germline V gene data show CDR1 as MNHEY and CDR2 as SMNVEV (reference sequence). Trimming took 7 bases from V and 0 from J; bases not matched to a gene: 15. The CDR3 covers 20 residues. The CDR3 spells CASIHRLAGGAPLSTDTQYF. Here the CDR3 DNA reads TGTGCCAGCATCCATCGACTAGCGGGGGGGGCCCCTCTAAGCACAGATACGCAGTATTTT.

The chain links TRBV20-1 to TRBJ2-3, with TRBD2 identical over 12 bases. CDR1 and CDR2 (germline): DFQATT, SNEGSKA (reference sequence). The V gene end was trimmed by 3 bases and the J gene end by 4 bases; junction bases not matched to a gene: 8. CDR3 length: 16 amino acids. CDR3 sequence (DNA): TGCAGTGCTAGTGGCCTAGCGGGGGGGCAGCCAGATACGCAGTATTTT. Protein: CSASGLAGGQPDTQYF.

The CDR3 nucleotides read TGTGCCAGCAGTTTAACAGGCTACGAGCAGTACTTC. This encodes CASSLTGYEQYF. This chain connects TRBV27 to TRBJ2-7; the D gene is possibly TRBD1 (5 bases). Germline V gene lookup returns CDR1 MNHEY and CDR2 SMNVEV (reference sequence). V was shortened by 2 bases and J by 3 bases, with 5 bases between the two germline ends. The CDR3 runs to 12 residues.

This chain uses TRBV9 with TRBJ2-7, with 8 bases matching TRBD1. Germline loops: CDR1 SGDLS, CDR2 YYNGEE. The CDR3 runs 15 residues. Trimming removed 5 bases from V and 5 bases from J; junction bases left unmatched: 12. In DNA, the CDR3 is TGTGCCAGCAGTCCAATCGGAGGACAGGGCCACGAGCAGTACTTC. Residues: CASSPIGGQGHEQYF.

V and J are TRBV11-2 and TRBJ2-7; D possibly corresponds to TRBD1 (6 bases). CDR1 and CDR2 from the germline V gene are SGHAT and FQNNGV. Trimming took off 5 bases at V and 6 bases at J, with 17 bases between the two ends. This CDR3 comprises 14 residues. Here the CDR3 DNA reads TGTGCCAGCAGCACCGAGGACAGTTTCGTCGAGCAGTACTTC. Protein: CASSTEDSFVEQYF.

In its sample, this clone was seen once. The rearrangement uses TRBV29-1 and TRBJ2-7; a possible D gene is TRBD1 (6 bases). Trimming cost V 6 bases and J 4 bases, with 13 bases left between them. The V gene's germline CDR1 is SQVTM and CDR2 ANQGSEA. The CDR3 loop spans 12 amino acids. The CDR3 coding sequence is TGCAGCGTGGGGGAGAGGGGGTACGAGCAGTACTTC. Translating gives CSVGERGYEQYF.

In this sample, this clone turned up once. CDR3 in amino acids: CATSDGETGLQETQYF. The CDR3 region has the DNA TGTGCCACCAGTGATGGGGAGACAGGGTTGCAAGAGACCCAGTACTTC. The genes are TRBV24-1 and TRBJ2-5; 7 bases map to TRBD1. CDR3 length equals 16 residues. From germline, CDR1 is KGHDR and CDR2 SFDVKD. The junction had 8 bases not matched to a gene; V was cut back by 3 bases and J by 2 bases.

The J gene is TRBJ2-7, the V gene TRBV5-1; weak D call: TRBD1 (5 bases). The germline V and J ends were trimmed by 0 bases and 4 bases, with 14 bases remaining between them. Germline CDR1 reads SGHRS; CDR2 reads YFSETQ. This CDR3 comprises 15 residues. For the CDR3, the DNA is TGCGCCAGCAGCTTGGGGGGCAGGGTCGGATACGAGCAGTACTTC. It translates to CASSLGGRVGYEQYF.

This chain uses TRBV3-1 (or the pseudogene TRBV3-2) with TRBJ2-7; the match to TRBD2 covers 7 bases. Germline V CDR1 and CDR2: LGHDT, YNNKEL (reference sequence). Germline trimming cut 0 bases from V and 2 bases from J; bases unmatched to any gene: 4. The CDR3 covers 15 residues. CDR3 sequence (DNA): TGTGCCAGCAGCCAAGACACTAGCGCAACCTACGAGCAGTACTTC. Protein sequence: CASSQDTSATYEQYF.

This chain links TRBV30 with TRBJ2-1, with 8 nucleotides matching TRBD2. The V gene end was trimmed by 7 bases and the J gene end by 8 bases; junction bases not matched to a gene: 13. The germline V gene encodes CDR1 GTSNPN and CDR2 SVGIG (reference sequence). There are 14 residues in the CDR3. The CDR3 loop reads CAYTAGGPLDEQFF. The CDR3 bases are TGTGCCTACACCGCGGGGGGCCCGTTGGATGAGCAGTTCTTC. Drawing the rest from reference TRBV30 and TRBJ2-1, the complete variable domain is SQTIHQWPATLVQPVGSPLSLECTVEGTSNPNLYWYRQAAGRGLQLLFYSVGIGQISSEVPQNLSASRPQDRQFILSSKKLLLSDSGFYLCAYTAGGPLDEQFFGPGTRLTVL.